This entry lists 11 T cell receptor beta chains sequenced from one sample in a study of regulatory T cells in long-lasting Graves disease. The time point here: newly diagnosed GD, antithyroid drugs for less than 3 months. Extracted RNA from PBMCs served as the source of the TCR library. Investigators prepared the TCR beta libraries by applying iRepertoire HTBI primers and Arm-PCR of CDR3 regions. TCRdb re-called the multiplex PCR reads with MiXCR, one entry per CDR3 protein. Among 450,000 to 600,000 distinct CDR3 sequences, approximately 15% were seen once, and the ten largest hold more than 8.5%. The data were also submitted as part of a second study, on T cells in Graves' hyperthyroidism and ophthalmopathy.

The source was peripheral blood mononuclear cells (PBMCs), collected at new diagnosis, from a patient treated with antithyroid drugs. All receptors come from a man younger than 45 with Graves disease.

This clonotype was picked up many times. This chain joins TRBV5-1 and TRBJ2-5; 7 nucleotides agree with TRBD1. Trimming removed 4 bases from V and 7 bases from J; junction bases left unmatched: 7. Germline CDR1 reads SGHRS; CDR2 reads YFSETQ. The CDR3 totals 13 residues. The CDR3: CASSPGQRGTQYF. CDR3 in DNA: TGCGCCAGCAGCCCGGGACAGAGGGGGACCCAGTACTTC.

This clonotype was observed many times. The chain recombines TRBV6-1 with TRBJ2-1; perhaps D is TRBD1 or TRBD2 (5 bases each). V was clipped by 2 bases and J by 10 bases, with 12 bases between them. Germline V CDR1 and CDR2: MNHNS, SASEGT. The CDR3 spans 13 residues. This CDR3 is CASSEYGGREQFF. CDR3 in DNA: TGTGCCAGCAGTGAATATGGGGGACGAGAGCAGTTCTTC.

This clonotype was observed at least ten times. The chain links TRBV11-1 to TRBJ2-5; TRBD2 agrees at 12 bases. Germline V gene data show CDR1 as SGHAT and CDR2 as FQDESV (reference sequence). Trimming cost V 4 bases and J 5 bases; bases outside gene matches: 5. The CDR3 consists of 15 residues. CDR3 in DNA: TGTGCCAGCAGCTCCTCCGGGACTAGCGGGGAGACCCAGTACTTC. Translated: CASSSSGTSGETQYF.

In its sample, this clonotype was seen many times. The rearrangement links TRBV27 to TRBJ1-2; TRBD1 matches 10 bases. There are 15 residues in the CDR3. CDR1 and CDR2 (germline): MNHEY, SMNVEV (reference sequence). The junction had 6 bases not matched to a gene; V was cut back by 5 bases and J by 3 bases. The CDR3 region has the DNA TGTGCCAGCAGTGGGGGGGACAGGGGAGACTATGGCTACACCTTC. Amino acids: CASSGGDRGDYGYTF.

A few counts support this clonotype. V gene TRBV27 combines with J gene TRBJ2-5, with TRBD2 identical over 7 bases. CDR3 length equals 15 residues. Losses at the gene ends were 5 bases for V and 5 bases for J; bases not matched to a gene: 11. The germline CDR1 and CDR2 sequences are MNHEY and SMNVEV (reference sequence). The CDR3, as DNA: TGTGCCAGCAGTCACCGGAGGACTAGGGCGGAGACCCAGTACTTC. It encodes CASSHRRTRAETQYF.

The chain employs TRBV28 and TRBJ1-1, with D uncertain. This CDR3 contains 14 residues. Looked up from germline, CDR1 is MDHEN and CDR2 is SYDVKM. V shed 4 bases and J shed 3 bases, with 12 bases lying between them. In nucleotides, the CDR3 is TGTGCCAGCAGTTCGCCAGACGAATACACTGAAGCTTTCTTT. This gives the protein CASSSPDEYTEAFF.

This clonotype was detected only a few times. V is TRBV19 and J is TRBJ2-3, with D hard to call. The germline CDR1 and CDR2 sequences are LNHDA and SQIVND (reference sequence). This CDR3 region has 13 residues. The V and J ends lost 0 bases and 5 bases respectively, with 6 bases between them. The CDR3 DNA reads as TGTGCCAGTAGTATAGATCCCGAAGATACGCAGTATTTT. Its translation: CASSIDPEDTQYF.

This clonotype was recorded many times. The chain carries TRBV5-1 and TRBJ2-2; D unresolved. This CDR3 has 12 residues. The germline gives CDR1 SGHRS, CDR2 YFSETQ. Trimming pared 4 bases from V and 7 bases from J, leaving 8 bases between. CDR3 DNA sequence: TGCGCCAGCAGCATCGCCGACGGGGAGCTGTTTTTT. The encoded protein is CASSIADGELFF.

This clonotype has ten or more counts. The V gene is TRBV4-1, the J gene TRBJ2-7; D call uncertain. Germline-derived CDR1 and CDR2 are MGHRA and YSYEKL. The CDR3 totals 12 residues. Trimming removed 0 bases at V and 7 bases at J, with 7 bases between. CDR3 sequence: CASSQDEVEQYF. The DNA of the CDR3 is TGCGCCAGCAGCCAAGATGAGGTTGAGCAGTACTTC.

The rearrangement joins TRBV19 to TRBJ2-1, with D perhaps matching TRBD2 (5 bases). The CDR3 is made up of 16 amino acids. V gave up 4 bases and J gave up 0 bases, with 13 bases separating them. Germline CDR1 and CDR2: LNHDA and SQIVND (reference sequence). CDR3 protein: CASSSSSGYSYNEQFF. CDR3 DNA sequence: TGTGCCAGTAGTAGTTCCAGCGGTTACTCCTACAATGAGCAGTTCTTC.

This clonotype was seen at least ten times. The chain combines TRBV12-3 or TRBV12-4 with TRBJ2-1, with 7 bases matching TRBD2. This CDR3 is 14 amino acids long. After removal of 3 bases from V and 2 bases from J, the junction contained 1 base not matched to a gene. The chain's CDR3 is CASSLGGTYNEQFF. DNA of the CDR3: TGTGCCAGCAGTTTGGGGGGGACCTACAATGAGCAGTTCTTC.